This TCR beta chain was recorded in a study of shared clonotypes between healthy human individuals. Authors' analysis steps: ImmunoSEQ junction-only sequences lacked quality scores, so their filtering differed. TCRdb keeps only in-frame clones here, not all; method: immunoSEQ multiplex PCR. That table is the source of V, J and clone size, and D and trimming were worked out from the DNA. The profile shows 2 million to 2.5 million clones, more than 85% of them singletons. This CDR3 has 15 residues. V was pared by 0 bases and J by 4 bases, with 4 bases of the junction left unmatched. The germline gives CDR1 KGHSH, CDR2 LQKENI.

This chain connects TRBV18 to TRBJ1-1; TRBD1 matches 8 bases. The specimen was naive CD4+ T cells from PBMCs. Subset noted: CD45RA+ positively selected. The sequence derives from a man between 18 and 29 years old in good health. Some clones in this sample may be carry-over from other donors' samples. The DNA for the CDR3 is TGTGCCAGCTCACCACCGACAGGGGAGGGCACTGAAGCTTTCTTT. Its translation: CASSPPTGEGTEAFF.